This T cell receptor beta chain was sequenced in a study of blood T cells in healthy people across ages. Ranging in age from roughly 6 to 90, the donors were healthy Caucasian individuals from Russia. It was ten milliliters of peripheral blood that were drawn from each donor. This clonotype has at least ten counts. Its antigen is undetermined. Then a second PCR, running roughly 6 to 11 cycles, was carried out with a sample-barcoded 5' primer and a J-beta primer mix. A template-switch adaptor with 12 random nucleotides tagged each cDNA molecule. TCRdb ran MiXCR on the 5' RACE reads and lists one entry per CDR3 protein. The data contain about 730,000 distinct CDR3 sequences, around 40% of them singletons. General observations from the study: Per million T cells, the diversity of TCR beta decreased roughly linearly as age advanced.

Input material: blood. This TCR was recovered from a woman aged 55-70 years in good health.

The CDR3 here is CASSLSTGGLPGETQYF. CDR3 DNA sequence: TGTGCCAGCAGCTTGTCGACAGGCGGACTGCCGGGTGAGACCCAGTACTTC. The chain recombines TRBV5-5 with TRBJ2-5; possibly TRBD1 for D (6 bases). V lost 1 base, J lost 5 bases, and 21 bases lay in between. Germline V CDR1 and CDR2: SGHKS, YYEKEE (reference sequence). This CDR3 is built from 17 residues.